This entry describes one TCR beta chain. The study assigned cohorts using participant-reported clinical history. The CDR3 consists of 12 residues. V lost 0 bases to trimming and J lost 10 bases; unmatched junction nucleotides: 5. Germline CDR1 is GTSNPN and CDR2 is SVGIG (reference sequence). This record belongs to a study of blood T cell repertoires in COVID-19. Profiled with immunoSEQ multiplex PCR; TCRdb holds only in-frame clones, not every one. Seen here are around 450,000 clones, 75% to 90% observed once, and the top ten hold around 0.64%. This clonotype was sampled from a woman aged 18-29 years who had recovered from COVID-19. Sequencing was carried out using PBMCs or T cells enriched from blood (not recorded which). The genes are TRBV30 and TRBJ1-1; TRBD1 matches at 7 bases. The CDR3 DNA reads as TGTGCCTGGAGTGTCGGGCACAGGGGAGCTTTCTTT. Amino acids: CAWSVGHRGAFF.